The clone carrying this TCR beta chain came up once. Germline trimming cut 3 bases from V and 2 bases from J; bases unmatched to any gene: 7. In germline, CDR1 is SQVTM, CDR2 ANQGSEA. The CDR3 loop spans 15 amino acids. This sample is part of a study of OX40 agonist ivuxolimab in advanced cancers. Across the study: Partial responses were seen in three patients, one with hepatocellular carcinoma and two with cutaneous melanoma.

The repertoire was sequenced with immunoSEQ multiplex PCR; TCRdb's copy has only in-frame clones and lacks some. This sample has 50,000 to 65,000 clones; about 89% occur once, and the top ten carry 15% to 20%. The sample consisted of CD4+ or CD8+ T cells sorted from blood, taken in a trial of the OX40 agonist ivuxolimab. The V call is TRBV29-1, the J call TRBJ2-3, with 8 positions matching TRBD2. The clonotype was recovered from an adult with an advanced solid tumor such as melanoma, head and neck, liver or kidney cancer. Here the CDR3 DNA reads TGCAGCGTTGATTCGCGGGAGGCCCTCACAGATACGCAGTATTTT. It is translated as CSVDSREALTDTQYF.